This TCR beta chain derives from a study of T-cell reconstitution after alpha-beta-depleted transplantation in children. A TCRbeta library incorporating unique molecular identifiers was prepared. TCRdb passed the PCR reads through MiXCR, listing each CDR3 protein once. The repertoire holds some 550,000 distinct CDR3 sequences, with about 23% as singletons. This clonotype was observed a handful of times. The antigen is not known. Study observations and caveats: T-cell counts and diversity were attributed mostly to newly produced T cells one year after transplant.

This material consisted of PBMCs, mostly from graft donor cells, taken 360 days after TCRalphabeta/CD19-depleted stem cell transplant. The receptor was isolated from a boy in the first two years of life who had a stem cell transplant for acute myeloid leukemia, so the T cells may come from the graft donor.

CDR3 residues: CSVIRGTEAFF. The CDR3 DNA reads as TGCAGCGTTATTCGAGGAACTGAAGCTTTCTTT. The V and J genes are TRBV29-1 and TRBJ1-1; D is unclear. Germline V gene data show CDR1 as SQVTM and CDR2 as ANQGSEA. V dropped 5 bases and J dropped 5 bases, with 9 bases sitting between them. This CDR3 contains 11 residues.